The present T cell receptor beta chain was sequenced within a study of blood T cell repertoires in COVID-19. Study-wide background: Material from acute and convalescent COVID-19 was sourced from the United States, Italy and Spain. PBMCs, B-cell-depleted T cells, or T cells were the source of the cDNA or gDNA that made up the material.

Under the authors' procedure: The authors estimated nucleated cell counts from reference gene primer amplification. Measured with immunoSEQ multiplex PCR; TCRdb has only the in-frame clones, and not every one. That table gives V, J and clone size, and the DNA gave D and trimming. This sample has about 78,000 clones, with 80% to 95% found just once. Trimming at V came to 4 bases and at J to 0 bases, leaving 4 bases not matched to a gene. The CDR3 totals 15 residues. Per the germline V gene, CDR1 is ENHRY and CDR2 is SYGVKD. This clone appeared once. This chain joins TRBV10-3 and TRBJ2-7, with 9 bases identical to TRBD1. This TCR came from a woman at least 80 years old with acute or convalescent COVID-19. The sequencing sample was made of peripheral blood. DNA of the CDR3: TGTGCCATCAGTGGGACGACAGGGGGCTCCTACGAGCAGTACTTC. This translates into CAISGTTGGSYEQYF.